This T cell receptor beta chain was identified in a study of identical twins. V trimming: 0 bases; J trimming: 3 bases; junction bases outside the gene matches: 5. The CDR3 is made up of 15 amino acids. Per the germline V gene, CDR1 is SGHRS and CDR2 is YFSETQ. Study-wide results and limits: Out-of-frame alpha sequences that twins shared showed excess low generation probability. Cross-sectional statistical analysis, not tracking of the same donors, underpinned the conclusions.

A universal primer site was added by template switching, and unique molecular identifiers were carried by the cDNA. MiXCR, run by TCRdb on the 5' RACE reads, gives a single entry per CDR3 protein. The sample holds 550,000 to 700,000 distinct CDR3 sequences, more than 9% seen once. This clonotype was seen at least ten times. Its matching antigen is unknown. Another study also made use of these data, one on yellow fever vaccine responses in identical twins. That source notes: A vaccine T cell response that seemed partly convergent and partly personalized was reported in twins.

The rearrangement links TRBV5-1 to TRBJ2-7; 8 bases are a match to TRBD2. This TCR derives from a woman between 18 and 29 years old in good health. The sample consisted of PBMCs. As DNA, the CDR3 is TGCGCCAGCAGCTTGGCCCCCGGGACTAGCTACGAGCAGTACTTC. This gives the protein CASSLAPGTSYEQYF.